The next 20 T cell receptor beta chains were all read from a single sample in a study of patients and donors after allogeneic stem cell transplantation. TCRdb re-called the RT-PCR reads through MiXCR, storing one row per CDR3 protein. The sample holds around 1,500 distinct CDR3 sequences; roughly 3.7% are singletons and the top ten take 9.5% to 15%. The sequencing sample was made of blood, either unsorted or a sorted T cell fraction (not recorded which). The receptor set was obtained from a human donor who was either an allogeneic HSCT recipient or a stem cell or donor lymphocyte infusion donor (not recorded which). It is not recorded whose cells these are; they may come from a transplant donor.

This clonotype was found a few times. This rearrangement joins TRBV4-2 to TRBJ2-7, with 15 bases aligning to TRBD2. Trimming took 1 base from V and 5 from J; bases not matched to a gene: 6. CDR1 is LGHNA, CDR2 YNFKEQ, per germline. The CDR3 is 17 amino acids. The CDR3 is CASSQAAGLAGGDEQYF. Written as DNA, the CDR3 is TGTGCCAGCAGCCAAGCGGCGGGACTAGCGGGAGGAGACGAGCAGTACTTC.

By share, this clonotype counts as medium-sized. The rearrangement links TRBV20-1 to TRBJ2-7, with D tentatively TRBD1 (6 bases). With 5 bases removed from V and 5 bases from J, the gap between germline ends came to 16 bases. CDR3 length equals 13 residues. Germline CDR1 DFQATT, CDR2 SNEGSKA (reference sequence). The CDR3: CSAFRGLGNEQYF. DNA of the CDR3: TGCAGTGCTTTCAGGGGCCTCGGGAACGAGCAGTACTTC.

In its sample, this clonotype was seen a few times. The genes are TRBV11-1 and TRBJ2-7; possibly TRBD1 or TRBD2 for D (5 bases each). CDR3 length: 16 residues. In germline, CDR1 is SGHAT, CDR2 FQDESV (reference sequence). V was pared by 4 bases and J by 0 bases, with 16 bases between. In DNA, the CDR3 is TGTGCCAGCAGCTCGACCGGGACGGTGGTCTCCTACGAGCAGTACTTC. Protein sequence: CASSSTGTVVSYEQYF.

This clonotype is medium-sized (0.01 to 0.1%) by share. This chain links TRBV29-1 with TRBJ2-5, with no clear D. The germline CDR1 and CDR2 sequences are SQVTM and ANQGSEA. This CDR3 region has 12 residues. Trimming pared 5 bases from V and 0 bases from J, leaving 7 bases between. This chain's CDR3 is CSVSRYQETQYF. CDR3 in DNA: TGCAGCGTTAGCCGGTACCAAGAGACCCAGTACTTC.

This clonotype is medium-sized within its sample. This sequence joins TRBV7-9 and TRBJ2-7; possible D gene TRBD2, 5 bases. The CDR3 contains 13 residues. Germline CDR1 SEHNR, CDR2 FQNEAQ (reference sequence). Trimming took off 1 base at V and 3 bases at J, with 7 bases between the two ends. The DNA of the CDR3 is TGTGCCAGCAGCTTAGTCGGAGGCTACGAGCAGTACTTC. Translated: CASSLVGGYEQYF.

This clonotype was observed a few times. A read error is possible here, since a much larger clone lies one base away. The chain joins TRBV12-3 or TRBV12-4 to TRBJ1-1; the D is unclear. CDR3 length: 14 residues. This CDR3 is CASSLSQMNNEAFF. Written as DNA, the CDR3 is TGTGCCAGCAGTTTGTCCCAGATGAACAATGAAGCTTTCTTT.

Judged by abundance, this clonotype is medium-sized. This chain connects TRBV6-1 to TRBJ2-3; 8 positions agree with TRBD2. Germline V gene sequence: CDR1 MNHNS, CDR2 SASEGT. V shed 8 bases and J 0 bases; nucleotides not matched to a gene: 4. This CDR3 is 14 amino acids long. CDR3 loop: CASGAGVSTDTQYF. DNA of the CDR3: TGTGCCAGCGGAGCGGGAGTGAGCACAGATACGCAGTATTTT.

The genes are TRBV7-2 and TRBJ2-1, with 15 bases that match TRBD2. The junction had 4 bases not matched to a gene; V was cut back by 1 base and J by 3 bases. The CDR3 length is 18 residues. CDR1 and CDR2 from the germline V gene are SGHTA and FQGNSA. The CDR3 region has the DNA TGTGCCAGCAGCTTAGAAGGGACTAGCGGGAGGCACTACAATGAGCAGTTCTTC. Amino acids: CASSLEGTSGRHYNEQFF.

The chain employs TRBV10-3 and TRBJ2-3; 9 positions agree with TRBD2. V lost 7 bases to trimming and J lost 6 bases; unmatched junction nucleotides: 14. This CDR3 region has 16 residues. Germline-derived CDR1 and CDR2 are ENHRY and SYGVKD. DNA for the CDR3: TGTGCCATCAATCCGGGACTAGCCCGAGTGGGTGATACGCAGTATTTT. It is translated as CAINPGLARVGDTQYF.

Sample share makes this clonotype medium-sized (0.01 to 0.1%). The DNA of the CDR3 is TGTGCCAGCTCACCCAGGCAGGGGGAGGCTTTCTTT. This encodes CASSPRQGEAFF. The gene calls are TRBV18 and TRBJ1-1, with TRBD1 matching 7 bases. Germline assignment: CDR1 KGHSH and CDR2 LQKENI. The CDR3 has 12 residues. The ends lost 3 bases at V and 11 bases at J; junction bases unmatched: 6.

This clonotype appeared a few times. V usage is TRBV5-1 and J usage is TRBJ2-7, with D possibly being TRBD2 (5 bases). Germline V lookup: CDR1 SGHRS, CDR2 YFSETQ. The CDR3 consists of 14 residues. The V and J ends lost 1 base and 0 bases respectively, with 8 bases between them. CDR3 loop: CASSLYDYSYEQYF. The CDR3 nucleotides are TGCGCCAGCAGCTTGTACGACTACTCCTACGAGCAGTACTTC.

This clonotype was seen a handful of times. The CDR3 is CASSYGRSYGYTF. For the CDR3, the DNA is TGTGCCAGCAGTTACGGCAGGAGCTATGGCTACACCTTC. This chain connects TRBV6-2 or TRBV6-3 to TRBJ1-2; unclear D gene. Germline V gene sequence: CDR1 MNHEY, CDR2 SVGEGT. Trimming took off 2 bases at V and 4 bases at J, with 8 bases between the two ends. This CDR3 contains 13 residues.

By share, this clonotype counts as medium-sized. This chain links TRBV7-2 with TRBJ2-3; D remains ambiguous. The CDR3 runs 12 residues. The V end was cut by 8 bases, the J end by 4 bases, with 10 bases between. CDR1 is SGHTA, CDR2 FQGNSA, per germline. The chain's CDR3 is CASRAAPDTQYF. CDR3 coding DNA: TGTGCCAGCCGGGCAGCCCCAGATACGCAGTATTTT.

The chain links TRBV29-1 to TRBJ2-6; D possibly corresponds to TRBD2 (5 bases). Germline CDR1 is SQVTM and CDR2 is ANQGSEA. The CDR3 length is 13 residues. Trimming shortened V by 4 bases and J by 2 bases, and 6 bases separated the two germline ends. This CDR3 is CSVVGAGANVLTF. DNA of the CDR3: TGCAGCGTTGTCGGGGCTGGGGCCAACGTCCTGACTTTC.

This clonotype was picked up a small number of times. V gene TRBV7-9 combines with J gene TRBJ1-5; TRBD1 matches at 9 bases. CDR3 length: 14 amino acids. V lost 5 bases and J lost 6; bases outside the gene matches: 5. Looked up from germline, CDR1 is SEHNR and CDR2 is FQNEAQ (reference sequence). CDR3 region: CASSPGQGGQPQHF. CDR3 coding DNA: TGTGCCAGCAGCCCGGGACAGGGCGGTCAGCCCCAGCATTTT.

This clonotype is termed medium-sized. The chain employs TRBV4-3 and TRBJ1-2; 7 bases fit TRBD1. Germline loops: CDR1 LGHNA, CDR2 YSLEER. V trimming: 4 bases; J trimming: 3 bases; junction bases outside the gene matches: 8. The CDR3 totals 15 residues. In DNA, the CDR3 is TGCGCCAGCAGCCCGCAGGGGGATAGCGACTATGGCTACACCTTC. It yields the protein CASSPQGDSDYGYTF.

This clonotype was counted only a few times. The gene calls are TRBV10-3 and TRBJ2-7; D is tentatively TRBD1 or TRBD2 (6 bases each). This CDR3 has 15 amino acids. Germline V gene lookup returns CDR1 ENHRY and CDR2 SYGVKD. Trimming removed 0 bases at V and 3 bases at J, with 12 bases between. The CDR3 region has the DNA TGTGCCATCAGTGAGTCCGGGGGCAGAAACTACGAGCAGTACTTC. Translated: CAISESGGRNYEQYF.

This clonotype is labeled as medium-sized. V is TRBV11-2 and J is TRBJ2-3; D call uncertain. Germline CDR1 SGHAT, CDR2 FQNNGV. This CDR3 has 12 residues. V lost 5 bases to trimming and J lost 4 bases, with 7 bases between them. CDR3 in amino acids: CASSVVADTQYF. CDR3 DNA: TGTGCCAGCAGCGTTGTTGCAGATACGCAGTATTTT.

This clonotype is medium-sized by share. The chain links TRBV6-5 to TRBJ1-2; a weak D match, TRBD1 (6 bases). The CDR3 loop spans 15 amino acids. The V and J ends lost 4 bases and 7 bases respectively, with 19 bases between them. The germline gives CDR1 MNHEY, CDR2 SVGAGI. CDR3: CASSFEYRGAGGYTF. In DNA form, the CDR3 reads TGTGCCAGCAGTTTTGAATACCGGGGGGCAGGTGGCTACACCTTC.

This chain connects TRBV11-1 to TRBJ1-5; maybe TRBD1 (5 bases). Per the germline V gene, CDR1 is SGHAT and CDR2 is FQDESV (reference sequence). V lost 0 bases to trimming and J lost 2 bases, with 8 bases between them. The CDR3 covers 15 residues. The CDR3 loop reads CASSLALRGNQPQHF. CDR3 bases: TGTGCCAGCAGCTTAGCGCTCAGGGGCAATCAGCCCCAGCATTTT.